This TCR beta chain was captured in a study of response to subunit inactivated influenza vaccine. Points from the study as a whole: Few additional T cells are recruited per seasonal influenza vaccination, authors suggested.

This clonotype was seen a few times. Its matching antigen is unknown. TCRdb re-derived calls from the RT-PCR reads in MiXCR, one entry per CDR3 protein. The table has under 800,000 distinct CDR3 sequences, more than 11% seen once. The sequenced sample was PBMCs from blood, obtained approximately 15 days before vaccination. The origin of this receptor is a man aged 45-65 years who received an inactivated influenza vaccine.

CDR3 bases: TGTGCCAGCAAAGGTCTCTTGAGCACAGATACGCAGTATTTT. It codes for CASKGLLSTDTQYF. The rearrangement uses TRBV2 and TRBJ2-3; no definite D call. From germline, CDR1 is SNHLY and CDR2 FYNNEI. The V end lost 7 bases, the J end lost 0 bases, and 11 bases lay between the germline ends. The CDR3 has 14 residues.